This T cell receptor (beta chain) appears in the sequencing data of a study of cytomegalovirus exposure and HLA in healthy donors. Points on this clone: Its matching antigen is unknown.

General study points: Certain indistinguishable V segments, among them TRBV6-2 and TRBV6-3, were excluded. Reports showed the classifier diagnosing cytomegalovirus status with high specificity and sensitivity.

13 Jbeta primers and 60 Vbeta primers were used for the PCR. Clones were read by immunoSEQ multiplex PCR, and TCRdb kept only the in-frame ones, dropping some. The repertoire holds 150,000 to 200,000 clones, with about three quarters as singletons. V lost 4 bases, J lost 0 bases, and 13 bases lay in between. Germline CDR1 is MNHEY and CDR2 is SMNVEV (reference sequence). The CDR3 extends over 15 amino acids. Material for sequencing was PBMCs. The V and J genes are TRBV27 and TRBJ2-7, with TRBD1 as a possible D gene (6 bases). The sequence derives from a man aged 50 to 60 in good health and CMV-seropositive. CDR3 nucleotide sequence: TGTGCCAGCAGTTATGACAGGAGAAGCTCCTACGAGCAGTACTTC. Its protein is CASSYDRRSSYEQYF.